This T cell receptor beta chain is from a study of cytomegalovirus exposure and HLA in healthy donors. PCR was performed using 60 Vbeta and 13 Jbeta primers. Some clones are missing from TCRdb's copy, which holds only in-frame ones; the method was immunoSEQ multiplex PCR. The repertoire consists of roughly 100,000 clones, with 75% to 80% occurring once and the leading ten covering 8% to 10%. Germline V gives CDR1 LGHNA, CDR2 YSLEER. V was shortened by 4 bases and J by 3 bases, with 16 bases between the two germline ends. The CDR3 contains 15 residues. J is TRBJ2-7 and V is TRBV4-3; tentative D call: TRBD2 (6 bases). The TCR was taken from a male donor in good health and CMV-seropositive. The specimen sequenced was PBMCs. The CDR3 spells CASSREAGTHYEQYF. CDR3 DNA: TGCGCCAGCAGCCGAGAGGCCGGGACTCACTACGAGCAGTACTTC.